This T cell receptor beta chain stems from a study of vaccination effects on CD4 cells after COVID-19. Before sequencing took place, the ViraFEST assay used viral peptide pools to expand antigen-specific CD4+ T cells. Cultured cells yielded isolated CD4+ T cells after 10 days. Nobody among the vaccine recipients had prior SARS-CoV-2 infection (nucleocapsid antibodies were negative). Assay used: immunoSEQ multiplex PCR; TCRdb lists only in-frame clones, some missing. The sample lists 25,000 to 30,000 clones, approximately 80% occurring once. As to this clone: What it recognizes is unknown.

After removal of 5 bases from V and 5 bases from J, the junction contained 15 bases not matched to a gene. Germline V gives CDR1 MNHNY, CDR2 SVGAGI (reference sequence). CDR3 length: 17 amino acids. This clonotype was sampled from a human donor who received a COVID-19 vaccine. This specimen consisted of CD4+ T cells from PBMCs cultured with HCoV-NL63 spike peptides, obtained before COVID-19 vaccination. The chain couples TRBV6-6 to TRBJ2-5, with 9 nucleotides matching TRBD2. CDR3 residues: CASSPRLAAHIGETQYF. The CDR3 nucleotides are TGTGCCAGCAGTCCCCGACTAGCGGCCCACATAGGCGAGACCCAGTACTTC.